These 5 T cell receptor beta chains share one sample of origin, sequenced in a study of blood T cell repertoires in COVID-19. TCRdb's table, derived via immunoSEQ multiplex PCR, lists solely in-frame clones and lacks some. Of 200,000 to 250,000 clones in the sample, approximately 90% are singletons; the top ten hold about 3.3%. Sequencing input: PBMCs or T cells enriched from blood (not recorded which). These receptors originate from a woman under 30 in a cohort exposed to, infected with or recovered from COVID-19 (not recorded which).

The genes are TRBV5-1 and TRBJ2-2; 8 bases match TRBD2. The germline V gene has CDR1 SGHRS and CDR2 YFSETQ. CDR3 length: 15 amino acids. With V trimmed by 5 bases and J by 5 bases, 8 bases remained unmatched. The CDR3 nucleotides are TGCGCCAGCAGGGCTGGACTAGCTGGGACCGGGGAGCTGTTTTTT. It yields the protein CASRAGLAGTGELFF. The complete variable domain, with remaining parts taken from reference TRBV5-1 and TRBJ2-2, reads KAGVTQTPRYLIKTRGQQVTLSCSPISGHRSVSWYQQTPGQGLQFLFEYFSETQRNKGNFPGRFSGRQFSNSRSEMNVSTLELGDSALYLCASRAGLAGTGELFFGEGSRLTVL.

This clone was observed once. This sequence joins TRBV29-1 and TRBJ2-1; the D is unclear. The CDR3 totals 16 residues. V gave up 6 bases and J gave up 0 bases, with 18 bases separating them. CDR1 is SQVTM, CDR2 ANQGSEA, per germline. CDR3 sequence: CSVLDTGYGSYNEQFF. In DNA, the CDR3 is TGCAGCGTCCTTGACACTGGTTATGGCTCCTACAATGAGCAGTTCTTC.

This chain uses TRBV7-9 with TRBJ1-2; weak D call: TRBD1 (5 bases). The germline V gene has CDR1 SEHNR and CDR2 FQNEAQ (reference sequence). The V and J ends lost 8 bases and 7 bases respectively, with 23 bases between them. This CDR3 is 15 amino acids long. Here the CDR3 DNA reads TGTGCCAGCTGCGGAGGGACCAGGGTGGGGGGTGGCTACACCTTC. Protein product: CASCGGTRVGGGYTF.

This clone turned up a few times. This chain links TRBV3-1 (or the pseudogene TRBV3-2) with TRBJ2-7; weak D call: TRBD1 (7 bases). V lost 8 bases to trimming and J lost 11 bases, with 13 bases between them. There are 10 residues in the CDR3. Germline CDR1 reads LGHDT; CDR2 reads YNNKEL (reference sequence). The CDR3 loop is CASGGTVKYF. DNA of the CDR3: TGTGCCAGCGGGGGGACAGTGAAGTACTTC.

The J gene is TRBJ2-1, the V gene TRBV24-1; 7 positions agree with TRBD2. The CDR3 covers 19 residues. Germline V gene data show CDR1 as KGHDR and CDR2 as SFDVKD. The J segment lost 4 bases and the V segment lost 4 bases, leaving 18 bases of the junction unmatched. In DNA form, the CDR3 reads TGTGCCACCAGTGACCCTAGATTTGCTAGCGGTCAAGATTACAATGAGCAGTTCTTC. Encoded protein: CATSDPRFASGQDYNEQFF.